This TCR beta chain was identified during a study of blood T cell repertoires in COVID-19. In the study overall: The United States, Italy and Spain provided the acute and convalescent COVID-19 samples. The analysed material was cDNA or gDNA that came from T cells, B-cell-depleted T cells, or PBMCs.

Source study methods: The assay estimated nucleated cells by amplifying reference gene primers. Assay: immunoSEQ multiplex PCR; the TCRdb copy retains only in-frame clones and omits some. That table gives V, J and clone size, and the DNA gave D and trimming. The sample shows 220,000 or so clones, 90% of them seen only once. The CDR3 contains 17 residues. In germline, CDR1 is PRHDT, CDR2 FYEKMQ (reference sequence). V was pared by 0 bases and J by 0 bases, with 5 bases of the junction left unmatched. Exposed participants encountered a COVID-19 case during the 2 weeks preceding study entry. This receptor was taken from a man under 40 who had been exposed to COVID-19. This chain links TRBV13 with TRBJ2-3; 8 bases fit TRBD1. Sequencing input: PBMCs or T cells enriched from blood (not recorded which). The CDR3 loop is CASSLGWTGLSTDTQYF. The DNA for the CDR3 is TGTGCCAGCAGCTTAGGCTGGACAGGGCTTAGCACAGATACGCAGTATTTT. The full variable domain, its missing parts supplied by reference TRBV13 and TRBJ2-3, is AAGVIQSPRHLIKEKRETATLKCYPIPRHDTVYWYQQGPGQDPQFLISFYEKMQSDKGSIPDRFSAQQFSDYHSELNMSSLELGDSALYFCASSLGWTGLSTDTQYFGPGTRLTVL.